A single sample is the source of the 27 T cell receptor beta chains below, sequenced in a study of T cell repertoires in cytomegalovirus infection. TCRdb re-derived calls from the reads in MiXCR, one entry per CDR3 protein. This table holds under 450,000 distinct CDR3 sequences, about 35% found once. Their specific antigens are unknown. Sequenced material: cultured PBMCs, taken from culture after CMV antigen stimulation. Source of these receptors: a human donor in good health (CMV status not recorded). Some clones in this sample may be carry-over from other donors' samples.

This clonotype has only a few counts. The CDR3 sequence: CASSSTGTGDREQYF. CDR3 bases: TGTGCCAGCAGCTCCACCGGGACAGGGGATCGCGAGCAGTACTTC. The chain joins TRBV28 to TRBJ2-7, with 10 bases matching TRBD1. Trimming removed 6 bases from V and 6 bases from J; junction bases left unmatched: 11. The CDR3 loop spans 15 amino acids. CDR1 is MDHEN, CDR2 SYDVKM, per germline.

The chain is built from TRBV28 and TRBJ1-1; D unclear. The V and J ends lost 5 bases and 3 bases respectively, with 16 bases between them. CDR3 length: 15 amino acids. The V gene's germline CDR1 is MDHEN and CDR2 SYDVKM. The CDR3 spells CASSLASTYYTEAFF. The DNA of the CDR3 is TGTGCCAGCAGTCTTGCCTCGACATACTACACTGAAGCTTTCTTT.

J is TRBJ2-1 and V is TRBV19, with 8 bases matching TRBD2. From germline, CDR1 is LNHDA and CDR2 SQIVND (reference sequence). The CDR3 extends over 13 amino acids. V trimming: 6 bases; J trimming: 6 bases; junction bases outside the gene matches: 4. This CDR3 reads CASRVAGFNEQFF. CDR3 nucleotides: TGTGCCAGTAGAGTAGCGGGGTTCAATGAGCAGTTCTTC.

The CDR3 DNA reads TGTGCCACCAGTGAACCGACAGGGTCGACAGATACGCAGTATTTT. Translated, it gives CATSEPTGSTDTQYF. The V call is TRBV24-1, the J call TRBJ2-3; 7 bases match TRBD1. CDR1 and CDR2 from the germline V gene are KGHDR and SFDVKD. The CDR3 has 15 residues. V was pared by 4 bases and J by 3 bases, with 6 bases of the junction left unmatched.

This clonotype was found a few times. The chain links TRBV24-1 to TRBJ2-1; 14 bases map to TRBD2. The trim removed 10 bases at V and 9 bases at J, leaving 10 bases unmatched. The CDR3 runs 15 residues. Germline CDR1 reads KGHDR; CDR2 reads SFDVKD. The CDR3 DNA is TGTGCCACGGGGACTAGCGGGAGAACAATCAGTGAGCAGTTCTTC. As protein: CATGTSGRTISEQFF.

This clonotype was seen a few times. The genes are TRBV19 and TRBJ2-7, with 11 bases identical to TRBD1. In germline, CDR1 is LNHDA, CDR2 SQIVND (reference sequence). V shed 4 bases and J 1 base; nucleotides not matched to a gene: 3. This CDR3 comprises 15 residues. The CDR3, as DNA: TGTGCCAGTAGTAACCGGGACAGGGGGTCCTACGAGCAGTACTTC. This sequence encodes CASSNRDRGSYEQYF.

V usage is TRBV10-2 and J usage is TRBJ2-7; the D gene could be TRBD1 or TRBD2 (7 bases each). CDR1 and CDR2 from the germline V gene are WSHSY and SAAADI. The CDR3 loop spans 11 amino acids. V shed 8 bases and J shed 7 bases, with 12 bases lying between them. CDR3 coding DNA: TGCGCCAGCGGGAGGGGGCGGGAGCAGTACGTC. It codes for CASGRGREQYV.

V gene TRBV20-1 combines with J gene TRBJ2-7; D is undetermined. Germline values: CDR1 DFQATT, CDR2 SNEGSKA (reference sequence). The ends were cut back, 6 bases at V and 3 bases at J, with 12 bases in the middle. The CDR3 extends over 12 amino acids. As DNA, the CDR3 is TGCAGTGCCGGGCGGTCCGACTACGAGCAGTACGTC. This codes for CSAGRSDYEQYV.

To note about this clonotype: This could be a read error, since a much larger clone is one nucleotide away. The chain joins TRBV5-1 to TRBJ1-5; 8 nucleotides align to TRBD2. The DNA end lines up better with TRBJ2-3; the J call may be wrong. Germline lookup yields CDR1 SGHRS and CDR2 YFSETQ. The CDR3 spans 13 residues. The CDR3 sequence: CASSREGDQPQYF. DNA for the CDR3: TGCGCCAGCAGCCGGGAGGGGGATCAGCCCCAGTATTTT.

The sample holds many counts of this clonotype. The CDR3 DNA is TGTGCCAGCAGTGAATTTAGCGGGAGTGACTACAATGAGCAGTTCTTC. It is translated as CASSEFSGSDYNEQFF. This chain links TRBV6-1 with TRBJ2-1; 9 bases match TRBD2. Germline values: CDR1 MNHNS, CDR2 SASEGT. The CDR3 is 16 residues long. V shed 2 bases and J 3 bases; nucleotides not matched to a gene: 5.

The table lists this clonotype with a few counts. This chain joins TRBV7-6 and TRBJ2-1; 8 bases line up with TRBD2. The CDR3 covers 19 residues. Germline V gives CDR1 SGHVS, CDR2 FNYEAQ. The ends lost 5 bases at V and 8 bases at J; junction bases unmatched: 23. CDR3 loop: CASSNHPQLAASYRDEQFF. The CDR3 DNA reads as TGTGCCAGCAGCAACCACCCACAACTAGCGGCCAGCTATAGGGATGAGCAGTTCTTC.

This clonotype has more than one count but fewer than ten. The genes are TRBV19 and TRBJ2-2; possible D gene TRBD2, 6 bases. V was cut by 4 bases and J by 3 bases, with 9 bases left in between. The CDR3 consists of 14 residues. The germline V gene has CDR1 LNHDA and CDR2 SQIVND (reference sequence). As DNA, the CDR3 is TGTGCCAGTAGTAACCCGGGGGACACCGGGGAGCTGTTTTTT. This translates into CASSNPGDTGELFF.

This clonotype has only a few counts. The chain joins TRBV7-8 to TRBJ2-3, with 11 bases identical to TRBD2. CDR1 is SGHVS, CDR2 FQNEAQ, per germline. Trimming removed 5 bases from V and 0 bases from J; junction bases left unmatched: 7. The CDR3 sequence is 17 residues long. The CDR3 DNA follows: TGTGCCAGCAGCCCGAGGCGACTAGCGGGAAGCACAGATACGCAGTATTTT. It is translated as CASSPRRLAGSTDTQYF. Full variable domain (rest looked up from reference TRBV7-8 and TRBJ2-3): GAGVSQSPRYKVAKRGQDVALRCDPISGHVSLFWYQQALGQGPEFLTYFQNEAQLDKSGLPSDRFFAERPEGSVSTLKIQRTQQEDSAVYLCASSPRRLAGSTDTQYFGPGTRLTVL.

As regards this clonotype: This could be a read error, since a much larger clone is one nucleotide away. V usage is TRBV4-1 and J usage is TRBJ1-5; 7 nucleotides align to TRBD1. Per germline, CDR1 MGHRA and CDR2 YSYEKL. The CDR3 runs to 15 residues. Trimming at V came to 2 bases and at J to 11 bases, leaving 12 bases not matched to a gene. The CDR3 loop reads CASSQPTGSSQTQHF. CDR3 sequence (DNA): TGCGCCAGCAGCCAACCGACAGGGAGTAGCCAGACCCAGCATTTT.

This chain uses TRBV4-2 with TRBJ1-3; D ambiguous. V dropped 3 bases and J dropped 2 bases, with 11 bases sitting between them. The CDR3 is 15 amino acids. Per the germline V gene, CDR1 is LGHNA and CDR2 is YNFKEQ. CDR3 region: CASSQVDATGNTIYF. The CDR3 DNA follows: TGTGCCAGCAGCCAGGTAGACGCCACTGGAAACACCATATATTTT.

The gene calls are TRBV6-2 or TRBV6-3 and TRBJ2-5, with 7 positions matching TRBD2. This CDR3 spans 16 amino acids. Germline assignment: CDR1 MNHEY and CDR2 SVGEGT. V dropped 2 bases and J dropped 2; count of bases not matched to a gene: 8. CDR3 nucleotide sequence: TGTGCCAGCAGTTACCATGCGGGAGTCAGGCAAGAGACCCAGTACTTC. It encodes CASSYHAGVRQETQYF.

The chain has TRBV7-2 and TRBJ2-3, with D unclear. Germline loops: CDR1 SGHTA, CDR2 FQGNSA. The CDR3 spans 16 residues. The V end was cut by 5 bases, the J end by 0 bases, with 15 bases between. The CDR3: CASSTPSLTSTDTQYF. CDR3 DNA sequence: TGTGCCAGCAGCACACCGTCTTTGACTAGCACAGATACGCAGTATTTT.

J is TRBJ1-4 and V is TRBV15; no firm D call. CDR3 length: 15 residues. Trimming took off 3 bases at V and 8 bases at J, with 16 bases between the two ends. Germline V gives CDR1 LNHNV, CDR2 YYDKDF (reference sequence). In nucleotides, the CDR3 is TGTGCCACCAGCAGTCAACAGTCTACCAGCGAAAAACTGTTTTTT. Amino acid sequence: CATSSQQSTSEKLFF.

This chain's CDR3 is CASSIDLLGTGLVNEQFF. In nucleotides, the CDR3 is TGTGCCAGTAGTATAGATCTTCTAGGGACAGGGTTGGTCAATGAGCAGTTCTTC. The chain links TRBV19 to TRBJ2-1; TRBD1 matches 9 bases. Germline V gene lookup returns CDR1 LNHDA and CDR2 SQIVND (reference sequence). CDR3 size: 18 residues. V shed 0 bases and J 6 bases; nucleotides not matched to a gene: 12.

The chain combines TRBV29-1 with TRBJ1-6; a possible D gene is TRBD1 (5 bases). The CDR3 runs to 14 residues. The ends were cut back, 7 bases at V and 3 bases at J, with 13 bases in the middle. Germline assignment: CDR1 SQVTM and CDR2 ANQGSEA. The CDR3 loop reads CSARMGDYNSPLHF. In nucleotides, the CDR3 is TGCAGCGCCCGAATGGGGGACTATAATTCACCCCTCCACTTT.

The genes are TRBV7-2 and TRBJ2-7; TRBD1 is a possible D gene (6 bases). Germline CDR1 is SGHTA and CDR2 is FQGNSA. CDR3 size: 15 residues. Deletions cut 3 bases from V and 6 bases from J, with 18 bases between. The CDR3 loop reads CASSFAGLLGGEQYF. In DNA form, the CDR3 reads TGTGCCAGCAGCTTCGCTGGACTCCTAGGGGGCGAGCAGTACTTC.

This clonotype was counted at least ten times. The rearrangement joins TRBV7-3 to TRBJ2-5; 7 bases fit TRBD2. The CDR3 is made up of 14 amino acids. Trimming cost V 4 bases and J 5 bases; bases outside gene matches: 7. Germline CDR1 SGHTA, CDR2 FQGTGA. The CDR3, as DNA: TGTGCCAGCAGCTCACGGGGAGGGACGGAGACCCAGTACTTC. Protein product: CASSSRGGTETQYF. The entire variable domain, with the rest obtained from reference TRBV7-3 and TRBJ2-5, is as follows: GAGVSQTPSNKVTEKGKYVELRCDPISGHTALYWYRQSLGQGPEFLIYFQGTGAADDSGLPNDRFFAVRPEGSVSTLKIQRTERGDSAVYLCASSSRGGTETQYFGPGTRLLVL.

This clonotype was picked up a small number of times. The rearrangement joins TRBV11-2 to TRBJ2-3, with 8 bases matching TRBD2. The CDR3 length is 16 residues. Germline CDR1 SGHAT, CDR2 FQNNGV. With V trimmed by 3 bases and J by 3 bases, 8 bases remained unmatched. As DNA, the CDR3 is TGTGCCAGCAGCTTGAGTAGCGGGATATGGACAGATACGCAGTATTTT. Its protein is CASSLSSGIWTDTQYF.

This clonotype appeared once. A much larger clone differs from this one at a single base, so this may be a read error. The rearrangement joins TRBV7-8 to TRBJ2-2; D gene ambiguous. Trimming took 8 bases from V and 0 from J, leaving 16 bases between them. This CDR3 is 16 amino acids long. Per germline, CDR1 SGHVS and CDR2 FQNEAQ. CDR3 sequence reads: CASGFPERSNTGELFF. In nucleotides, the CDR3 is TGTGCCAGCGGGTTTCCGGAGCGCTCGAACACCGGGGAGCTGTTTTTT.

This clonotype was recorded a few times. The rearrangement uses TRBV28 and TRBJ2-5; D may correspond to TRBD1 or TRBD2 (5 bases each). Germline CDR1 reads MDHEN; CDR2 reads SYDVKM. Trimming removed 5 bases from V and 3 bases from J, with 22 bases in between. The CDR3 has 17 residues. CDR3 loop: CASSQRTRRSEKETQYF. The CDR3 coding sequence is TGTGCCAGCAGTCAGCGGACAAGACGATCCGAGAAAGAGACCCAGTACTTC.

This clonotype has a handful of counts. This chain uses TRBV15 with TRBJ2-7, with D possibly TRBD2 on 5 matching bases. The CDR3 loop spans 16 amino acids. V was shortened by 1 base and J by 0 bases, with 13 bases between the two germline ends. Germline V CDR1 and CDR2: LNHNV, YYDKDF (reference sequence). Written as DNA, the CDR3 is TGTGCCACCAGCAGAGGCGATAGCGCGAGCTCCTACGAGCAGTACTTC. Amino acid sequence: CATSRGDSASSYEQYF.

This clonotype was seen a handful of times. This sequence joins TRBV4-3 and TRBJ1-6; D is unresolved. This CDR3 is built from 15 residues. V was pared by 1 base and J by 7 bases, with 11 bases between. Germline-derived CDR1 and CDR2 are LGHNA and YSLEER. CDR3 protein: CASSQGHGGNSPLHF. The CDR3 DNA follows: TGCGCCAGCAGCCAAGGACACGGCGGGAATTCACCCCTCCACTTT.